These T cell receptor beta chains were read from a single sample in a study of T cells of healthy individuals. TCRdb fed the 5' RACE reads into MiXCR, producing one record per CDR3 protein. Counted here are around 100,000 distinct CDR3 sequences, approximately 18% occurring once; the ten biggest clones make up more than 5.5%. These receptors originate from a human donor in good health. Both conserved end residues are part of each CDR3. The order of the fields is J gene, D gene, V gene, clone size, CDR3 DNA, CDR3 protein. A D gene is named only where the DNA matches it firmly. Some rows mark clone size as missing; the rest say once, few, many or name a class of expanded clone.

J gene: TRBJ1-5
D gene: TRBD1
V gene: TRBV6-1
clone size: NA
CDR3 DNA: TGTGCCAGCAGTGAAGCGGCAGGACAGGGCGGACAGCCCCAGCATTTT
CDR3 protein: CASSEAAGQGGQPQHF

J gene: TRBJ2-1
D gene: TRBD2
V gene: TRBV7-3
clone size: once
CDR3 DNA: TGTGCCAGCAGCTTAGGGACTAGCGGGAGGGACAGGAGGGGTGAGCAGTTCTTC
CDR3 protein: CASSLGTSGRDRRGEQFF

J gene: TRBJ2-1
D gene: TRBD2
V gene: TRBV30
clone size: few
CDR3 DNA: TGTGCCTGGAGTGTCCCGGGGGGGGCCGGCAATGAGCAGTTCTTC
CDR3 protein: CAWSVPGGAGNEQFF

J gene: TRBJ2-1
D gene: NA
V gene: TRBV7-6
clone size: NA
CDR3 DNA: TGTGCCAGCAGCTTAGTTCTGAGCGGTGAGCAGTTCTTC
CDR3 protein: CASSLVLSGEQFF

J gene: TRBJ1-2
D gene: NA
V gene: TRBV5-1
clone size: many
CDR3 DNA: TGCGCCAGCAGCTTGGACAGGACGGCCAGAGGCTACACCTTC
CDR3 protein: CASSLDRTARGYTF

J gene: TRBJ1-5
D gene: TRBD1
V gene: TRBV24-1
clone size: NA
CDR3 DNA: TGTGCCACGGGACAGGGGCTATATAGCAATCAGCCCCAGCATTTT
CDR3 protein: CATGQGLYSNQPQHF

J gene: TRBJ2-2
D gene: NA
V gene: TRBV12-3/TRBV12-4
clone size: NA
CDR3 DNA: TGTGCCAGCAGTTTACAGGCAGGGAAGGGGGAGCTGTTTTTT
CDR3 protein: CASSLQAGKGELFF

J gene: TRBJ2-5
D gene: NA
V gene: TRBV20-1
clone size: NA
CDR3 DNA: TGCAGTGCTAGAGATGGATCACCTGGGGAGACCCAGTACTTC
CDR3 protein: CSARDGSPGETQYF

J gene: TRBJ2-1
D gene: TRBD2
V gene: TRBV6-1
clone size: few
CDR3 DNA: TGTGCCAGCAGTGAAGAGTCCGGGACTAGCGGGAGAATCGAGTTCTTC
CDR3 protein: CASSEESGTSGRIEFF

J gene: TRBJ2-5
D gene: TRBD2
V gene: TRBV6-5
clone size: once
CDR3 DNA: TGTGCCAGCAGTTGGGGGGGGGAGGAGACCCAGTACTTC
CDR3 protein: CASSWGGEETQYF

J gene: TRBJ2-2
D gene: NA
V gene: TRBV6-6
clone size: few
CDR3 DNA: TGTGCCAGCAGATTCTGGCCCGGGGAGCTGTTTTTT
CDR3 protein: CASRFWPGELFF

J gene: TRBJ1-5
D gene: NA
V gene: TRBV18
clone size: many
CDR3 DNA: TGTGCCAGTGGGCAAAATAGCAATCAGCCCCAGCATTTT
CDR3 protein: CASGQNSNQPQHF

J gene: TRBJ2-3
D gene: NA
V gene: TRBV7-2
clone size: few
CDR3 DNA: TGTGCCAGCAGCTTAGTTGTTTCTAGCACAGATACGCAGTATTTT
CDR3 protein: CASSLVVSSTDTQYF

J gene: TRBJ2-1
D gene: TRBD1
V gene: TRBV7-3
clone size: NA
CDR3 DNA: TGTGCCAGCAGTCCGGGACAGCCCTACAATGAGCAGTTCTTC
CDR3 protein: CASSPGQPYNEQFF

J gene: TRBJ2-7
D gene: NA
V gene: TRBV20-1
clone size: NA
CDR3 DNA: TGCAGTGCTAGAGGTAGCGCGTACGAGCAGTACTTC
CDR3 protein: CSARGSAYEQYF

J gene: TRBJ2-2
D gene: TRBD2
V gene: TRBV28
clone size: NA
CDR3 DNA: TGTGCCAGCATTCCCAGGGCGGGAGAGGAGACCGGGGAGCTGTTTTTT
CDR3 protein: CASIPRAGEETGELFF

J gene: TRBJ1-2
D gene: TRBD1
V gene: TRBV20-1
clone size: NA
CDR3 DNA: TGCAGTGCTAGAGGGGGTGACAGGGACAACTATGGCTACACCTTC
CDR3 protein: CSARGGDRDNYGYTF

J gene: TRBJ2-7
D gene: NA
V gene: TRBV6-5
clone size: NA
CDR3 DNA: TGTGCCAGCAGTTCCCCGTCGGCAGGGTCCTACGAGCAGTACTTC
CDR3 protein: CASSSPSAGSYEQYF

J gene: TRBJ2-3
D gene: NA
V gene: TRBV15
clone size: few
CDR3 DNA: TGTGCCACCAGCAGAGACCAGATAGCGCGAGGCACAGATACGCAGTATTTT
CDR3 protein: CATSRDQIARGTDTQYF

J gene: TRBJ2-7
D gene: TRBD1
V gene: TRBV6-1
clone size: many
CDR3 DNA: TGTGCCAGCAGTGGATCGATAGGGACAGGCGGGGACGAGCAGTACTTC
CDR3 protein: CASSGSIGTGGDEQYF

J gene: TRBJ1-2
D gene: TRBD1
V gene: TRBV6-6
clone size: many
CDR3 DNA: TGTGCCAGTCGGGACAGCGGCTACTATGGCTACACCTTC
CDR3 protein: CASRDSGYYGYTF

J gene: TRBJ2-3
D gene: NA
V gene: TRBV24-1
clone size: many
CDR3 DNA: TGTGCCACCAGTGGATCAGGCACAGATACGCAGTATTTT
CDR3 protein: CATSGSGTDTQYF

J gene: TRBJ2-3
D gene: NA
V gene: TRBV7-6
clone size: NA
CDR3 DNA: TGTGCCAGCAGCCCCCGAGGAGGATGGGCCACAGATACGCAGTATTTT
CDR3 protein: CASSPRGGWATDTQYF

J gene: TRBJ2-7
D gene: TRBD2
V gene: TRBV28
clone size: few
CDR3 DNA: TGTGCCAGCAGTCCCCCATGGACTAGCGGGAGGACCTACGAGCAGTACTTC
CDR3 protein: CASSPPWTSGRTYEQYF

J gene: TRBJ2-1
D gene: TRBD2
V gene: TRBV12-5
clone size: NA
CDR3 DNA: TGTGCTAGTGGTTTCGCCGAACTAGCGGGAGGGCTGGGTGAGCAGTTCTTC
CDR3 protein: CASGFAELAGGLGEQFF

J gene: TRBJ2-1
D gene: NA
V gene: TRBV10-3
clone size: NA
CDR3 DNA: TGTGCCATCACTTCAACTAGGATTGACGATGAGCAGTTCTTC
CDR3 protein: CAITSTRIDDEQFF

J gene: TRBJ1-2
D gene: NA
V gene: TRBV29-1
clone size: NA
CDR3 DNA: TGCAGCGTCCATAGAACAGGGTATGGCTACACCTTC
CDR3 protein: CSVHRTGYGYTF

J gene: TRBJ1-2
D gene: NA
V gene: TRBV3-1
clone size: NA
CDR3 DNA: TGTGCCAGCAGCTACAGGATGGCTGGTTATGGCTACACCTTC
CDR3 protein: CASSYRMAGYGYTF